Listed below are T cell receptor beta chains from one sample, sequenced in a study of multiple sclerosis patients with progressive multifocal leukoencephalopathy. The data were produced by immunoSEQ multiplex PCR, yet TCRdb's version contains in-frame clones alone and is incomplete. The sample yields some 31,000 clones, about 88% seen once. Sequences were derived from PBMCs, sampled from a patient treated with natalizumab. Receptors were obtained from a human donor with progressive multifocal leukoencephalopathy. CDR3s include the opening cysteine and the closing phenylalanine or tryptophan. The D gene is left open where the match is weak. Clone size is stated in some rows and not others, as once, few, many or a class when expanded.

cdr3_nt: TGCGCCAGCAGTTACTCGGGACAGGGAGACACTGAAGCTTTCTTT
cdr3_aa: CASSYSGQGDTEAFF
v_call: TRBV6-5
cdr3_length: 15
j_call: TRBJ1-1
clone_size: -
d_call: TRBD1

cdr3_nt: TGTGCCAGTAGTAAGGCGGCGGGGGAAATCGGGGGCAATGAGCAGTTCTTC
cdr3_aa: CASSKAAGEIGGNEQFF
v_call: TRBV19
cdr3_length: 17
j_call: TRBJ2-1
clone_size: -
d_call: TRBD2

cdr3_nt: TGTGCCAGCAGCTCCCAGGAGAACACTGAAGCTTTCTTT
cdr3_aa: CASSSQENTEAFF
v_call: TRBV7-9
cdr3_length: 13
j_call: TRBJ1-1
clone_size: -
d_call: -

cdr3_nt: TGTGCCAGCAGCCCCTACGAGGGGACTGAAGCTTTCTTT
cdr3_aa: CASSPYEGTEAFF
v_call: TRBV6-6
cdr3_length: 13
j_call: TRBJ1-1
clone_size: -
d_call: -

cdr3_nt: TGCGCCAGCAGTTCGGGGACTAGTATTTCGTACAATGAGCAGTTCTTC
cdr3_aa: CASSSGTSISYNEQFF
v_call: TRBV5-1
cdr3_length: 16
j_call: TRBJ2-1
clone_size: -
d_call: TRBD2

cdr3_nt: TGTGCCAGCAGTTTAGGGGCAGGGGTCTTCTACGAGCAGTACTTC
cdr3_aa: CASSLGAGVFYEQYF
v_call: TRBV28
cdr3_length: 15
j_call: TRBJ2-7
clone_size: -
d_call: -

cdr3_nt: TGTGCCTGGAAGTGGGACAGCCACTATGGCTACACCTTC
cdr3_aa: CAWKWDSHYGYTF
v_call: TRBV30
cdr3_length: 13
j_call: TRBJ1-2
clone_size: -
d_call: TRBD1

cdr3_nt: TGCGCCAGCAGTAGTTCCCCCTCCTCTGGGGCCAACGTCCTGACTTTC
cdr3_aa: CASSSSPSSGANVLTF
v_call: TRBV5-1
cdr3_length: 16
j_call: TRBJ2-6
clone_size: -
d_call: -

cdr3_nt: TGTGCCAGTTCCCGGGACCGCGCCTACGAGCAGTACTTC
cdr3_aa: CASSRDRAYEQYF
v_call: TRBV6-6
cdr3_length: 13
j_call: TRBJ2-7
clone_size: -
d_call: -

cdr3_nt: TGTGCCAGCAGCAAAAATCCTTCAGGGCAGGGGGCAGGGGTAGCTTTCTTT
cdr3_aa: CASSKNPSGQGAGVAFF
v_call: TRBV21-1
cdr3_length: 17
j_call: TRBJ1-1
clone_size: once
d_call: -